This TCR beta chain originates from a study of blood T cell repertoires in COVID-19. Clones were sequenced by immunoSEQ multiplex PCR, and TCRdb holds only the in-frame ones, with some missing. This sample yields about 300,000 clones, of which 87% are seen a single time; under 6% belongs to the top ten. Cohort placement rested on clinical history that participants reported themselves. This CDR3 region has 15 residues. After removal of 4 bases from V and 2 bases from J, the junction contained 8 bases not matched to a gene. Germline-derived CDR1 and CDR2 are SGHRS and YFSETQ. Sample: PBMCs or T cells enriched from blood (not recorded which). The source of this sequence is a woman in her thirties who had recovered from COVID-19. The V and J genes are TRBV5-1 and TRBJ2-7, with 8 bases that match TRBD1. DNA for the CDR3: TGCGCCAGCAGCCACGGACAGGGCCAAACCTACGAGCAGTACTTC. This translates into CASSHGQGQTYEQYF.